This T cell receptor (beta chain) was observed in a study of T cell responses to AZD1222 COVID-19 vaccine. Study-wide background: Second doses that came at about 4 or about 12 weeks were put together. Overall study findings and caveats: Regions 160-218 and 743-854 held dominance among vaccine-associated CD4 TCRs, which spanned spike.

Trimming cost V 2 bases and J 2 bases; bases outside gene matches: 3. This CDR3 comprises 14 residues. Per germline, CDR1 SGHNT and CDR2 YYREEE (reference sequence). With regard to this clone: Its specificity is not known.

The repertoire was sequenced with immunoSEQ multiplex PCR; TCRdb's copy has only in-frame clones and lacks some. Of under 200,000 clones listed, roughly 90% are singletons. Sequences were derived from peripheral blood, sampled on day 0 of AZD1222 vaccination. The rearrangement uses TRBV5-4 and TRBJ2-7, with 8 bases aligning to TRBD2. This TCR was recovered from an adult in good health. Written as DNA, the CDR3 is TGTGCCAGCAGCTTTACTAGCGGAACCTACGAGCAGTACTTC. Translating gives CASSFTSGTYEQYF. The full variable domain, its missing parts supplied by reference TRBV5-4 and TRBJ2-7, is ETGVTQSPTHLIKTRGQQVTLRCSSQSGHNTVSWYQQALGQGPQFIFQYYREEENGRGNFPPRFSGLQFPNYSSELNVNALELDDSALYLCASSFTSGTYEQYFGPGTRLTVT.